A single sample is the source of the 21 T cell receptor beta chains below, sequenced in a study of early T cells in non-severe SARS-CoV-2 infection. TCRdb independently ran MiXCR on the 5' RACE reads; one entry per CDR3 protein. The sample includes just under 65,000 distinct CDR3 sequences, approximately 14% seen only once; the top ten take 4% to 5%. The specimen sequenced was whole blood. These TCRs come from an adult who was a healthcare worker with PCR-confirmed SARS-CoV-2 infection or an uninfected control (not recorded which).

J is TRBJ1-2 and V is TRBV6-4; tentative D call: TRBD1 (6 bases). V was pared by 2 bases and J by 4 bases, with 11 bases between. In germline, CDR1 is MRHNA, CDR2 SNTAGT. The CDR3 is 14 residues long. The CDR3 DNA reads TGTGCCAGCAGTGACGTAGGCAGGGGCTATGGCTACACCTTC. This encodes CASSDVGRGYGYTF.

This clonotype was counted a few times. The chain employs TRBV11-2 and TRBJ2-7, with D uncertain. Trimming took off 0 bases at V and 4 bases at J, with 4 bases between the two ends. The CDR3 length is 12 residues. Germline V gene sequence: CDR1 SGHAT, CDR2 FQNNGV. The CDR3 region is CASSLDRYEQYF. DNA for the CDR3: TGTGCCAGCAGCTTAGATAGGTACGAGCAGTACTTC.

Many counts were recorded for this clonotype. The chain joins TRBV7-9 to TRBJ1-5; perhaps TRBD1 as D (6 bases). Trimming shortened V by 5 bases and J by 3 bases, and 11 bases separated the two germline ends. Per germline, CDR1 SEHNR and CDR2 FQNEAQ (reference sequence). This CDR3 has 14 residues. CDR3 amino acids: CASSPDSFNQPQHF. CDR3 DNA: TGTGCCAGCAGCCCGGACAGCTTCAATCAGCCCCAGCATTTT.

This clonotype has at least ten counts. The chain uses TRBV7-9 and TRBJ1-1, with TRBD1 matching 9 bases. Germline CDR1 and CDR2: SEHNR and FQNEAQ (reference sequence). CDR3 length: 14 amino acids. V lost 5 bases to trimming and J lost 4 bases; unmatched junction nucleotides: 5. Written as DNA, the CDR3 is TGTGCCAGCAGCCACCGGGACAGGGTCACTGAAGCTTTCTTT. Translated: CASSHRDRVTEAFF.

This clonotype was seen only a few times. The chain has TRBV12-3 or TRBV12-4 and TRBJ2-2; D unresolved. Trimming left V 6 bases short and J 0 bases short, with 14 bases between. There are 16 residues in the CDR3. The CDR3 sequence is CASRPSRRPNTGELFF. The CDR3 DNA follows: TGTGCCAGCAGGCCAAGCCGGAGACCGAACACCGGGGAGCTGTTTTTT.

As to this clonotype: A much bigger clone sits one base away, suggesting this may be a read error. V and J are TRBV6-5 and TRBJ2-2, with a possible D match to TRBD2 (5 bases). From germline, CDR1 is MNHEY and CDR2 SVGAGI. CDR3 length: 15 amino acids. The CDR3, as DNA: TGTGCCAGCAGTTACTCTGGGCTGAACACCGGGGAGCTGCTTTTT. This encodes CASSYSGLNTGELLF.

This clonotype was seen a few times. The V gene is TRBV7-3, the J gene TRBJ2-2, with D tentatively TRBD2 (6 bases). The length of the CDR3 is 12 residues. Germline lookup yields CDR1 SGHTA and CDR2 FQGTGA. V shed 6 bases and J shed 7 bases, with 9 bases lying between them. The CDR3 sequence: CASRGGVGELFF. The CDR3 nucleotides are TGTGCCAGCAGGGGCGGGGTCGGGGAGCTGTTTTTT.

This clonotype occurred many times. The gene calls are TRBV4-1 and TRBJ2-1, with D possibly matching TRBD2 (7 bases). Per germline, CDR1 MGHRA and CDR2 YSYEKL. This CDR3 is 16 amino acids long. V was cut by 1 base and J by 7 bases, with 17 bases left in between. CDR3 residues: CASSQGRGGRLNEQFF. The CDR3 DNA sequence: TGCGCCAGCAGCCAAGGGAGGGGGGGCCGATTGAATGAGCAGTTCTTC.

The chain uses TRBV7-6 and TRBJ2-1; 7 positions match TRBD2. The CDR3 is made up of 16 amino acids. The V gene end was trimmed by 5 bases and the J gene end by 5 bases; junction bases not matched to a gene: 12. Germline V lookup: CDR1 SGHVS, CDR2 FNYEAQ. The CDR3, as DNA: TGTGCCAGCAGCCACCTCAGGGCTAGCGGACACAATGAGCAGTTCTTC. It is translated as CASSHLRASGHNEQFF.

This clonotype was recorded at least ten times. The J gene is TRBJ1-2, the V gene TRBV6-2 or TRBV6-3, with TRBD1 identical over 7 bases. Germline V gene sequence: CDR1 MNHEY, CDR2 SVGEGT. V gave up 4 bases and J gave up 4 bases; unmatched junction bases: 6. This CDR3 has 14 residues. The CDR3 sequence: CASSSAGQAYGYTF. The CDR3 nucleotides read TGTGCCAGCAGTTCGGCCGGACAGGCCTATGGCTACACCTTC.

V usage is TRBV29-1 and J usage is TRBJ1-1, with a possible D match to TRBD1 (5 bases). This CDR3 is built from 15 residues. The germline CDR1 and CDR2 sequences are SQVTM and ANQGSEA. V dropped 4 bases and J dropped 1 base, with 16 bases sitting between them. For the CDR3, the DNA is TGCAGCGTTGGGGAGCGGGGGAAGGCGAACACTGAAGCTTTCTTT. As protein: CSVGERGKANTEAFF.

This sequence joins TRBV12-3 or TRBV12-4 and TRBJ1-2; 11 nucleotides line up with TRBD1. V lost 6 bases to trimming and J lost 3 bases; unmatched junction nucleotides: 3. This CDR3 has 14 residues. CDR3 sequence (DNA): TGTGCCAGCAGGGACAGGGGGCGCGACTATGGCTACACCTTC. Encoded protein: CASRDRGRDYGYTF.

The chain has TRBV4-1 and TRBJ2-1; 7 bases match TRBD2. J lost 7 bases, V lost 8 bases, and 11 bases had no gene match. The CDR3 is 14 amino acids. Germline CDR1 MGHRA, CDR2 YSYEKL. CDR3: CASAVPGGKNEQFF. CDR3 DNA: TGCGCCAGCGCTGTACCGGGGGGAAAGAATGAGCAGTTCTTC.

This clonotype appeared many times. The chain links TRBV5-1 to TRBJ1-1; TRBD1 aligns across 7 bases. CDR1 SGHRS and CDR2 YFSETQ come from the germline V gene. Germline trimming cut 5 bases from V and 4 bases from J; bases unmatched to any gene: 8. The CDR3 contains 14 residues. CDR3 region: CASRHRTGPTEAFF. For the CDR3, the DNA is TGCGCCAGCAGGCATCGGACAGGACCCACTGAAGCTTTCTTT.

This chain connects TRBV3-1 to TRBJ1-4, with TRBD1 matching 8 bases. The CDR3 is 15 residues long. The germline CDR1 and CDR2 sequences are LGHDT and YNNKEL (reference sequence). With 4 bases clipped from V and 7 bases from J, the junction kept 8 bases outside the gene matches. CDR3 DNA sequence: TGTGCCAGCAGCCTGCGACAGGGGAGAGGTGAAAAACTGTTTTTT. Its protein product is CASSLRQGRGEKLFF.

This clonotype was seen a handful of times. This may be a read error: a much more frequent sequence differs by one nucleotide. The rearrangement joins TRBV7-9 to TRBJ1-1, with unresolved D. Germline CDR1 and CDR2: SEHNR and FQNEAQ (reference sequence). Trimming removed 4 bases from V and 3 bases from J, with 3 bases in between. The CDR3 totals 11 residues. The CDR3 reads CASSWDTEAFF. CDR3 coding DNA: TGTGCCAGCAGCTGGGACACTGAAGCTTTCTTT.

The table lists this clonotype with many counts. The chain is built from TRBV5-5 and TRBJ1-1; 8 bases fit TRBD1. The CDR3 covers 15 residues. Germline-derived CDR1 and CDR2 are SGHKS and YYEKEE (reference sequence). Losses at the gene ends were 4 bases for V and 1 base for J; bases not matched to a gene: 6. The CDR3 protein is CASSQDRGQNTEAFF. In nucleotides, the CDR3 is TGTGCCAGCAGCCAAGACAGGGGTCAGAACACTGAAGCTTTCTTT.

V is TRBV15 and J is TRBJ2-1, with 8 bases fitting TRBD2. This CDR3 comprises 15 residues. V lost 5 bases, J lost 7 bases, and 10 bases stayed unmatched. Germline CDR1 is LNHNV and CDR2 is YYDKDF (reference sequence). In DNA form, the CDR3 reads TGTGCCACCAGCTACCGGGGGGGCCTATGGAATGAGCAGTTCTTC. This translates into CATSYRGGLWNEQFF.

The V call is TRBV6-2 or TRBV6-3, the J call TRBJ1-1; no firm D call. Trimming removed 2 bases at V and 0 bases at J, with 7 bases between. The CDR3 has 14 residues. The germline V gene has CDR1 MNHEY and CDR2 SVGEGT. The CDR3 loop is CASSYMGVNTEAFF. In DNA form, the CDR3 reads TGTGCCAGCAGTTACATGGGAGTGAACACTGAAGCTTTCTTT.

This clonotype came up many times. At one end, the junction sequence differs from germline, possibly due to a read error. The CDR3 DNA follows: TGTGCTAGCAGCTTCGACCTGAACACTGAAGCTTTCTTT. Protein sequence: CASSFDLNTEAFF. This chain links TRBV7-7 with TRBJ1-1; D is unresolved. There are 13 residues in the CDR3. Germline V CDR1 and CDR2: SSHAT, FNYEAQ (reference sequence).

This clonotype appeared a few times. The chain carries TRBV12-3 or TRBV12-4 and TRBJ2-1; 13 bases are shared with TRBD2. Trimming took 3 bases from V and 6 from J; bases not matched to a gene: 2. The length of the CDR3 is 15 residues. CDR3 nucleotide sequence: TGTGCCAGCAGTTTCGGGACTAGCGGGATCAATGAGCAGTTCTTC. It specifies CASSFGTSGINEQFF.